This T cell receptor (beta chain) was sequenced in a study of neurological immune-mediated disorders (dated by TCRdb to the late 2010s). Describing the broader study: Of the roughly 34 multiple sclerosis patients, 31 had relapsing-remitting MS and 3 had secondary progressive MS. The study compared peripheral blood TCR-beta repertoires of HTLV-I-associated myelopathy (HAM/TSP) patients, multiple sclerosis patients and healthy controls using UMI-based sequencing. Longitudinal samples, technical triplicates and paired sorted CD4+ and CD8+ T-cell subsets, alongside PBMC samples, were included among the roughly 100 TCR-beta libraries. The cohort comprised roughly 70 subjects: some 15 HAM/TSP patients, around 34 multiple sclerosis patients and around 20 healthy controls. What the research found in general, with its limitations: No association of the MS cluster with clinical or MRI features was observed, and the need for larger cohorts was stated by the authors. No identical CDR3 amino acid sequences were found to be shared among expanded clones across subjects, suggesting that TCR-beta repertoires were private in all groups. The highest TCR clonal expansion was observed in HAM/TSP patients, whereas the lowest was observed in MS patients, even when compared with healthy controls. In a phylogenetic analysis, the repertoires of 18 out of 34 MS patients fell into a single cluster of related CDR3 sequences, pointing to a possible signature at the repertoire level.

cDNA was synthesized by template-switch 5'RACE using a primer carrying a 10-nucleotide random unique molecular identifier by which each TCR transcript was tagged. Every sequencing run yielded over 160 million TCR-beta sequences covering 15-18 subjects. The RNeasy kit was used for extraction of total RNA. TCR-beta VDJ regions were amplified with primers for the TCR constant region and the 5'RACE anchor, using the KAPA Real-time Library Amplification kit. A first PCR added sample indexes and Illumina adaptors, and a second PCR then raised library yield. After Ampure bead purification, the roughly 650 bp TCR product was size-selected on a 2% E-gel SizeSelection system. Before pooling, library quality was checked on a Bioanalyzer, concentration was measured with Qubit, and libraries were quantified with the Kapa Library Quantification kit. An Illumina HiSeq 2500 was used to sequence the libraries paired-end at 2 x 150 bp. To increase sequence diversity, roughly 24-31% phiX was spiked into each library pool. The original pipeline was this. The UMI-based MiGEC pipeline processed quality-filtered reads and removed over 85% of raw TCR sequences during error correction. IMGT germline references were used for alignment of VDJ genes, and clonotypes were defined by a unique CDR3 amino acid sequence together with V-J genes. VDJtools evaluated clonal expansion, Shannon diversity and CDR3 relatedness (CalcPairwiseDistances, ClusterSamples); CLCbio workbench built phylogenetic trees. A clone was classed as expanded if it had 8 or more unique UMIs, a cutoff based on coefficient-of-variation modelling across technical triplicates. TCRdb trimmed public reads at Q25 via fastp, called clones via MiXCR and kept in-frame beta chains. For every CDR3 protein sequence, its rows merge into one entry that carries the most common genes and DNA. For this entry, the V and J calls and clone size follow TCRdb and not the study's own pipeline. For this sample the table gives around 70,000 distinct CDR3 sequences, of which 5.2% were detected only once. In total, the top ten clones hold roughly 7.4% of the sample.

For unsorted PBMC libraries, 2 million PBMCs were used after storage in RNAlater at -80 degrees C until RNA extraction. Multiple sclerosis patients were enrolled in a US clinical protocol evaluating disease progression by magnetic resonance imaging. Peripheral blood underwent Ficoll-Hypaque density gradient centrifugation to isolate PBMCs, which were then cryopreserved in liquid nitrogen. Clipping removes 5 bases from V and 0 bases from J, with 5 as the unmatched junction base count. CDR1 and CDR2, looked up from the germline V gene, are SGHTA and FQGNSA. The CDR3, from cysteine to phenylalanine, totals 15 residues. CDR3 DNA only is kept here, 45 bases in frame from base 1. This clonotype came up many times. Its recognized antigen is unknown. The record has no base qualities; no much larger clone is one base away.

The rearranged chain carries TRBV7-2 and TRBJ1-2, and 8 bases in between align with TRBD1. This receptor was identified in a man aged 18 to 29 with multiple sclerosis. The material sequenced was PBMCs. CDR3 sequence: CASSRDRLSNYGYTF. The bases are TGTGCCAGCAGCCGGGACAGGCTATCTAACTATGGCTACACCTTC. Reference TRBV7-2 and TRBJ1-2 proteins supply the regions before and after the CDR3; the full variable domain is: GAGVSQSPSNKVTEKGKDVELRCDPISGHTALYWYRQSLGQGLEFLIYFQGNSAPDKSGLPSDRFSAERTGGSVSTLTIQRTQQEDSAVYLCASSRDRLSNYGYTFGSGTRLTVV.